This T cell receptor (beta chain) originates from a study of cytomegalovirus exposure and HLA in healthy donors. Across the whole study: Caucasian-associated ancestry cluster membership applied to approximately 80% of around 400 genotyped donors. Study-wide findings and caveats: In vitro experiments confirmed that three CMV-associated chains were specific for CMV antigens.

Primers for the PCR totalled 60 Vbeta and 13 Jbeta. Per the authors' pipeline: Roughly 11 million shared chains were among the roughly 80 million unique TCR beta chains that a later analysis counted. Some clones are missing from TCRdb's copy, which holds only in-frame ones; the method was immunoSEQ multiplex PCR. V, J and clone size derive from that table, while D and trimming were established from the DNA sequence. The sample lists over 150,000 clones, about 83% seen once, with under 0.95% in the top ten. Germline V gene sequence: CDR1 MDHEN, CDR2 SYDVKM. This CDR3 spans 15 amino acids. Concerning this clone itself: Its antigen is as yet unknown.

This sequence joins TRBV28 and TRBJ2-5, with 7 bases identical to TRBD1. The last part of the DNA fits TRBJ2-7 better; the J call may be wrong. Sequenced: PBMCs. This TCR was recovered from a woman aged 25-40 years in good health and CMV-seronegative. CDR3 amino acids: CASSPGQLSSYEQYF. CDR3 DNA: TGTGCCAGCAGTCCGGGACAGCTTAGCTCCTACGAGCAGTACTTC.